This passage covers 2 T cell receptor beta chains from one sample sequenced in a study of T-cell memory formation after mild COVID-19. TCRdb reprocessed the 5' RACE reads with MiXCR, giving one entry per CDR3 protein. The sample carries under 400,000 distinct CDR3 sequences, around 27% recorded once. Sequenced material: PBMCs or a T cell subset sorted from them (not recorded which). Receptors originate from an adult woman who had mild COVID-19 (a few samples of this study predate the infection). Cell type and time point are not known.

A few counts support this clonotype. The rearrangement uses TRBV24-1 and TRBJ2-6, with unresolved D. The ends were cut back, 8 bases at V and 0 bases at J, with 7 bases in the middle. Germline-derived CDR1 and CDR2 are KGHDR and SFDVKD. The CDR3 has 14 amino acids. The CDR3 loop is CATKKNSGANVLTF. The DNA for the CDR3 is TGTGCCACCAAAAAGAACTCTGGGGCCAACGTCCTGACTTTC.

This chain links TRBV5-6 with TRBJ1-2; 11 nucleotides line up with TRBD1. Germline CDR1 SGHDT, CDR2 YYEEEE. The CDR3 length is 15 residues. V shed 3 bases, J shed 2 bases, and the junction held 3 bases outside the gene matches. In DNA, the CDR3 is TGTGCCAGCAGCTGGCGGGACAGGGGGAACTATGGCTACACCTTC. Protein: CASSWRDRGNYGYTF.